This T cell receptor (beta chain) was sequenced during a study of OX40 agonist ivuxolimab in advanced cancers. Study-level background: Partial response was recorded in three patients: one hepatocellular carcinoma and two cutaneous melanoma cases.

With 0 bases removed from V and 6 bases from J, the gap between germline ends came to 13 bases. CDR3 length: 14 amino acids. Germline V gene sequence: CDR1 SGHRS, CDR2 YFSETQ. As concerns this clone: Other nucleotide sequences from this sample produce the same CDR3.

The data were produced by immunoSEQ multiplex PCR, yet TCRdb's version contains in-frame clones alone and is incomplete. In the table there are about 49,000 clones, around nine tenths of which are singletons. Drawing of blood for sampling happened at baseline, at cycle 4 day 1, and at cycle 7 day 1. This receptor was identified in an adult with an advanced solid tumor such as melanoma, head and neck, liver or kidney cancer. The rearrangement joins TRBV5-1 to TRBJ2-7, with D possibly being TRBD1 (6 bases). The source was CD4+ or CD8+ T cells sorted from blood, collected in a trial of the OX40 agonist ivuxolimab. The DNA for the CDR3 is TGCGCCAGCAGCTTGGGGGGGCGGGCCGTCGAGCAGTACTTC. Residues: CASSLGGRAVEQYF.